This TCR beta chain came from a study of blood T cell repertoires in COVID-19. Study information: Sites in the United States, Italy and Spain provided acute and convalescent COVID-19 samples. Nucleic acid was either cDNA or gDNA, and it came from T cells, B-cell-depleted T cells, or PBMCs.

V gave up 2 bases and J gave up 0 bases, with 5 bases separating them. CDR1 is SQVTM, CDR2 ANQGSEA, per germline. The CDR3 runs 12 residues. Methods used by the authors: Using reference gene primer amplification, nucleated cell counts were estimated. Some clones are missing from TCRdb's copy, which holds only in-frame ones; the method was immunoSEQ multiplex PCR. V, J and clone size reflect that table, while D and trimming were determined from the DNA. The data hold 58,000 or so clones, with about 73% observed a single time. This TCR was recovered from an elderly woman with acute or convalescent COVID-19. This sequence joins TRBV29-1 and TRBJ2-7; possibly TRBD1 for D (5 bases). Input material: peripheral blood. The CDR3 reads CSVERGSYEQYF. As DNA, the CDR3 is TGCAGCGTTGAAAGGGGCTCCTACGAGCAGTACTTC.